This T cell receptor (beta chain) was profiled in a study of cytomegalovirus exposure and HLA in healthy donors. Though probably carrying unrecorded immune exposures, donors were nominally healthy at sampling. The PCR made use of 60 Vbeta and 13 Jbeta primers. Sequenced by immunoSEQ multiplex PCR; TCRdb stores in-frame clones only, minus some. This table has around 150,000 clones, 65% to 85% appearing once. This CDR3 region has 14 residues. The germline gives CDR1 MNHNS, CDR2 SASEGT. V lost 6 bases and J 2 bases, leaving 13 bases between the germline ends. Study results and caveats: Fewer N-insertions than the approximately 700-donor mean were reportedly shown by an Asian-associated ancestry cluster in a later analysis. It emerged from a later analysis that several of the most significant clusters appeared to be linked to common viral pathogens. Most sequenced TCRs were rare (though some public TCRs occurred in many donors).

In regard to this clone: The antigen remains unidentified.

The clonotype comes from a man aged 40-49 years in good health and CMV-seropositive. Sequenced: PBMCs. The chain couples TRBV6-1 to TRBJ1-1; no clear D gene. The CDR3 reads CASSEWQTNTEAFF. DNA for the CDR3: TGTGCCAGCAGCGAATGGCAGACTAACACTGAAGCTTTCTTT.